This TCR beta chain was captured in a study of blood T cell repertoires in COVID-19. Looking at the study overall: The cDNA or gDNA used as material had been derived from T cells, B-cell-depleted T cells, or PBMCs.

The length of the CDR3 is 16 residues. V shed 0 bases, J shed 5 bases, and the junction held 9 bases outside the gene matches. Per the germline V gene, CDR1 is MGHRA and CDR2 is YSYEKL. Profiling relied on immunoSEQ multiplex PCR, and the TCRdb table lists in-frame clones only, not all of them. The sample yields a few hundred thousand clones, 75% to 90% seen once. This TCR came from a woman aged 40 to 50 who had recovered from COVID-19. The gene calls are TRBV4-1 and TRBJ2-5; TRBD1 matches at 7 bases. Sequencing was performed on peripheral blood. CDR3: CASSQDPGRGFETQYF. The CDR3 coding sequence is TGCGCCAGCAGCCAAGATCCGGGCAGGGGGTTCGAGACCCAGTACTTC.